This entry lists 29 T cell receptor beta chains sequenced from one sample in a study of cytomegalovirus exposure and HLA in healthy donors. PCR primers comprised 60 Vbeta and 13 Jbeta primers. Here immunoSEQ multiplex PCR was the method, and the copy in TCRdb shows in-frame clones only, minus some. The sample has fewer than 150,000 clones, 70% to 80% seen once. Sequenced sample: PBMCs. All receptors come from a woman in her fifties or sixties in good health and CMV-seronegative.

The V and J genes are TRBV28 and TRBJ2-1; 9 bases match TRBD1. Germline CDR1 reads MDHEN; CDR2 reads SYDVKM. V shed 4 bases and J 9 bases; nucleotides not matched to a gene: 7. The CDR3 length is 14 residues. CDR3 amino acids: CASSSTDRGIEQFF. In DNA form, the CDR3 reads TGTGCCAGCAGTTCAACGGACAGGGGTATTGAGCAGTTCTTC.

V is TRBV30 and J is TRBJ1-2; possibly TRBD1 for D (5 bases). This CDR3 region has 13 residues. CDR1 GTSNPN and CDR2 SVGIG come from the germline V gene (reference sequence). V gave up 2 bases and J gave up 7 bases, with 14 bases separating them. The CDR3 here is CAWSFGQGSGYTF. In DNA, the CDR3 is TGTGCCTGGAGTTTTGGGCAGGGAAGTGGCTACACCTTC.

The sample holds one count of this clone. The V and J genes are TRBV5-1 and TRBJ2-7, with 10 bases that match TRBD1. V shed 4 bases, J shed 3 bases, and the junction held 4 bases outside the gene matches. Germline-derived CDR1 and CDR2 are SGHRS and YFSETQ. The CDR3 is 14 residues long. DNA of the CDR3: TGCGCCAGCAGCGTGACAGGGGGCAACTACGAGCAGTACTTC. As protein: CASSVTGGNYEQYF.

The chain recombines TRBV7-2 with TRBJ1-2; the D gene is possibly TRBD1 (5 bases). The CDR3 totals 13 residues. Deletions cut 5 bases from V and 4 bases from J, with 11 bases between. Germline loops: CDR1 SGHTA, CDR2 FQGNSA. The CDR3 DNA reads as TGTGCCAGCAGCCAGGCGGGGGTCTATGGCTACACCTTC. Translated, it gives CASSQAGVYGYTF.

The J gene is TRBJ1-1, the V gene TRBV6-5; weak D call: TRBD1 (5 bases). Germline V gene lookup returns CDR1 MNHEY and CDR2 SVGAGI. The V and J ends lost 5 bases and 2 bases respectively, with 15 bases between them. The CDR3 has 15 amino acids. The CDR3 DNA reads TGTGCCAGCAGTCCCCTCGTGGGGGGAAACACTGAAGCTTTCTTT. Its translation: CASSPLVGGNTEAFF.

The chain links TRBV5-1 to TRBJ1-1; 8 positions agree with TRBD1. Germline V CDR1 and CDR2: SGHRS, YFSETQ. CDR3 length equals 14 residues. The V gene end was trimmed by 5 bases and the J gene end by 1 base; junction bases not matched to a gene: 4. The CDR3 reads CASRRTGQNTEAFF. The CDR3 DNA is TGCGCCAGCAGGAGGACAGGGCAGAACACTGAAGCTTTCTTT.

The J gene is TRBJ2-3, the V gene TRBV19; perhaps TRBD2 as D (5 bases). Germline CDR1 LNHDA, CDR2 SQIVND (reference sequence). The germline V and J ends were trimmed by 6 bases and 5 bases, with 15 bases remaining between them. This CDR3 is 14 amino acids long. CDR3 sequence reads: CASSPQAGVDTQYF. The CDR3, as DNA: TGTGCCAGTAGCCCTCAGGCGGGTGTAGATACGCAGTATTTT.

J is TRBJ2-5 and V is TRBV28; 15 bases are shared with TRBD2. The CDR3 totals 20 residues. V trimming: 4 bases; J trimming: 0 bases; junction bases outside the gene matches: 12. Germline assignment: CDR1 MDHEN and CDR2 SYDVKM. The CDR3 DNA reads as TGTGCCAGCAGTTCCGTGAACCCGGGACTAGCGGGGGGTTACCAAGAGACCCAGTACTTC. Its protein is CASSSVNPGLAGGYQETQYF.

The genes are TRBV19 and TRBJ2-1, with 7 bases matching TRBD1. The CDR3 runs to 15 residues. The germline CDR1 and CDR2 sequences are LNHDA and SQIVND (reference sequence). V lost 8 bases to trimming and J lost 3 bases; unmatched junction nucleotides: 10. The CDR3 DNA is TGTGCCAGTGGCACAAGGGACAGTCTCTACAATGAGCAGTTCTTC. Translated: CASGTRDSLYNEQFF.

The CDR3: CASKGPYEQYF. The CDR3 coding sequence is TGTGCCAGCAAGGGGCCCTACGAGCAGTACTTC. V is TRBV2 and J is TRBJ2-7; possibly TRBD1 for D (5 bases). Trimming removed 7 bases from V and 2 bases from J, with 6 bases in between. CDR3 length: 11 residues. From germline, CDR1 is SNHLY and CDR2 FYNNEI.

This clone showed up just a few times. This chain uses TRBV27 with TRBJ1-1, with D unclear. The CDR3 contains 13 residues. The V gene lost 6 bases and the J gene lost 7 bases, with 15 bases spanning the gap. Germline V lookup: CDR1 MNHEY, CDR2 SMNVEV (reference sequence). CDR3 region: CASSLSQTGEAFF. DNA for the CDR3: TGTGCCAGCAGCTTGTCACAGACCGGTGAAGCTTTCTTT.

The rearrangement uses TRBV9 and TRBJ2-2; maybe TRBD2 (6 bases). The CDR3 is 15 residues long. Per germline, CDR1 SGDLS and CDR2 YYNGEE. Trimming stripped 4 bases from V and 0 bases from J, with 10 bases between. The CDR3 DNA is TGTGCCAGCAGCACTGGACTAACGAACACCGGGGAGCTGTTTTTT. Its protein is CASSTGLTNTGELFF.

This rearrangement joins TRBV7-2 to TRBJ2-1; 11 bases agree with TRBD2. Per germline, CDR1 SGHTA and CDR2 FQGNSA. The CDR3 totals 17 residues. V dropped 3 bases and J dropped 1; count of bases not matched to a gene: 5. The CDR3 sequence: CASSFRLAGLSYNEQFF. The CDR3 nucleotides read TGTGCCAGCAGCTTTCGACTAGCGGGGCTTTCCTACAATGAGCAGTTCTTC.

The rearrangement uses TRBV4-2 and TRBJ2-7, with 12 bases aligning to TRBD2. The junction had 14 bases not matched to a gene; V was cut back by 1 base and J by 4 bases. Germline CDR1 and CDR2: LGHNA and YNFKEQ. This CDR3 contains 19 residues. The CDR3 DNA reads TGTGCCAGCAGCCAAGTGGCCCTTCGGCTAGCGGGGGGGCCGTACGAGCAGTACTTC. Residues: CASSQVALRLAGGPYEQYF.

The CDR3: CASSSGGGNTEAFF. The CDR3 DNA sequence: TGTGCCAGCAGCTCTGGGGGAGGGAACACTGAAGCTTTCTTT. The chain is built from TRBV7-8 and TRBJ1-1, with D possibly matching TRBD1 (5 bases). Germline V CDR1 and CDR2: SGHVS, FQNEAQ. CDR3 size: 14 residues. V was clipped by 4 bases and J by 1 base, with 10 bases between them.

This clone was seen a single time. The chain is built from TRBV6-5 and TRBJ2-7, with 9 bases identical to TRBD1. The CDR3 has 14 residues. V shed 6 bases, J shed 2 bases, and the junction held 5 bases outside the gene matches. Germline loops: CDR1 MNHEY, CDR2 SVGAGI. CDR3 amino acids: CASSQTGGAYEQYF. The CDR3 DNA reads as TGTGCCAGCAGCCAGACAGGGGGAGCCTACGAGCAGTACTTC.

This chain connects TRBV2 to TRBJ1-4; D is possibly TRBD1 (5 bases). There are 14 residues in the CDR3. V lost 6 bases to trimming and J lost 4 bases, with 12 bases between them. The germline V gene encodes CDR1 SNHLY and CDR2 FYNNEI. The CDR3 DNA follows: TGTGCCAGCAGCCCAGGGAGGCATAATGAAAAACTGTTTTTT. Protein sequence: CASSPGRHNEKLFF. The entire variable domain, with the rest obtained from reference TRBV2 and TRBJ1-4, is as follows: EPEVTQTPSHQVTQMGQEVILRCVPISNHLYFYWYRQILGQKVEFLVSFYNNEISEKSEIFDDQFSVERPDGSNFTLKIRSTKLEDSAMYFCASSPGRHNEKLFFGSGTQLSVL.

The V and J genes are TRBV11-1 and TRBJ1-2; the D gene is possibly TRBD1 (6 bases). This CDR3 is built from 13 residues. Deletions cut 5 bases from V and 6 bases from J, with 13 bases between. In germline, CDR1 is SGHAT, CDR2 FQDESV (reference sequence). CDR3 protein: CASSGTIRDGYTF. CDR3 bases: TGTGCCAGCAGCGGGACAATCCGGGATGGCTACACCTTC.

V and J are TRBV18 and TRBJ1-2; tentative D call: TRBD1 (5 bases). Trimming removed 5 bases from V and 5 bases from J, with 9 bases in between. Germline CDR1 KGHSH, CDR2 LQKENI. This CDR3 region has 12 residues. CDR3 sequence (DNA): TGTGCCAGCTCAGAAGGGGATTATGGCTACACCTTC. Protein product: CASSEGDYGYTF.

The chain combines TRBV27 with TRBJ1-2; 8 bases align to TRBD1. From germline, CDR1 is MNHEY and CDR2 SMNVEV (reference sequence). The CDR3 covers 16 residues. V gave up 6 bases and J gave up 3 bases; unmatched junction bases: 12. CDR3: CASSFALGQEYYGYTF. DNA of the CDR3: TGTGCCAGCAGCTTCGCTTTGGGACAGGAATACTATGGCTACACCTTC.

This chain connects TRBV27 to TRBJ1-2, with a weak D call TRBD1 (5 bases). The CDR3 sequence is 14 residues long. CDR1 and CDR2 from the germline V gene are MNHEY and SMNVEV (reference sequence). Trimming took off 4 bases at V and 2 bases at J, with 11 bases between the two ends. CDR3 in amino acids: CASSWGGGNYGYTF. The DNA for the CDR3 is TGTGCCAGCAGTTGGGGCGGAGGGAACTATGGCTACACCTTC.

This clone was seen more than once but under ten times. The chain couples TRBV15 to TRBJ1-2; perhaps TRBD1 as D (5 bases). The germline V gene encodes CDR1 LNHNV and CDR2 YYDKDF (reference sequence). V was pared by 0 bases and J by 7 bases, with 18 bases between. This CDR3 contains 16 residues. Here the CDR3 DNA reads TGTGCCACCAGCAGAGATAGGGGAAGGGGTGTAAGTGGCTACACCTTC. It codes for CATSRDRGRGVSGYTF.

The chain combines TRBV5-5 with TRBJ2-7, with D possibly TRBD2 on 6 matching bases. CDR1 SGHKS and CDR2 YYEKEE come from the germline V gene (reference sequence). The CDR3 is 14 residues long. Trimming took 5 bases from V and 9 from J, leaving 21 bases between them. CDR3 sequence (DNA): TGTGCCAGCAGTCAGGGTGAACGGGGGTTCGGGCAGTACTTC. It specifies CASSQGERGFGQYF.

The J gene is TRBJ1-1, the V gene TRBV4-2; 7 nucleotides match TRBD1. V shed 0 bases, J shed 4 bases, and the junction held 8 bases outside the gene matches. The CDR3 is 16 residues long. Germline lookup yields CDR1 LGHNA and CDR2 YNFKEQ. CDR3 nucleotide sequence: TGTGCCAGCAGCCAAGATGGTCGTCAGGGGGGCACTGAAGCTTTCTTT. Translated: CASSQDGRQGGTEAFF.

This sequence joins TRBV19 and TRBJ1-1; 7 bases fit TRBD1. CDR1 and CDR2 from the germline V gene are LNHDA and SQIVND (reference sequence). The V segment lost 8 bases and the J segment 4 bases; nucleotides outside the gene matches: 7. The CDR3 totals 13 residues. CDR3 in DNA: TGTGCCAGTTCCCAGGGGGAGGTCACTGAAGCTTTCTTT. It translates to CASSQGEVTEAFF.

The chain joins TRBV19 to TRBJ2-2; D perhaps matches TRBD1 (5 bases). The CDR3 is 15 residues long. The germline V gene encodes CDR1 LNHDA and CDR2 SQIVND (reference sequence). V lost 5 bases, J lost 3 bases, and 13 bases lay in between. The CDR3 DNA reads TGTGCCAGTAGTGGGCAGGGTATGGACACCGGGGAGCTGTTTTTT. As protein: CASSGQGMDTGELFF.

The V call is TRBV5-6, the J call TRBJ1-1; 10 bases align to TRBD1. Germline V lookup: CDR1 SGHDT, CDR2 YYEEEE. The junction had 3 bases not matched to a gene; V was cut back by 3 bases and J by 4 bases. The CDR3 covers 14 residues. The CDR3 sequence is CASSYWDRGTEAFF. The CDR3, as DNA: TGTGCCAGCAGCTACTGGGACAGGGGCACTGAAGCTTTCTTT. The full variable domain, completed using reference TRBV5-6 and TRBJ1-1, is DAGVTQSPTHLIKTRGQQVTLRCSPKSGHDTVSWYQQALGQGPQFIFQYYEEEERQRGNFPDRFSGHQFPNYSSELNVNALLLGDSALYLCASSYWDRGTEAFFGQGTRLTVV.

In this sample, this clone turned up once. The chain employs TRBV30 and TRBJ2-2; TRBD2 is a possible D gene (7 bases). The CDR3 runs to 15 residues. Trimming shortened V by 1 base and J by 4 bases, and 13 bases separated the two germline ends. Germline V CDR1 and CDR2: GTSNPN, SVGIG (reference sequence). The CDR3 coding sequence is TGTGCCTGGAGTGGAGGGGGGGATACCACCGGGGAGCTGTTTTTT. Translated, it gives CAWSGGGDTTGELFF.

Only a few counts were recorded for this clone. The V and J genes are TRBV5-4 and TRBJ2-7; maybe TRBD1 (6 bases). Germline CDR1 is SGHNT and CDR2 is YYREEE (reference sequence). Trimming removed 2 bases at V and 5 bases at J, with 14 bases between. The CDR3 is 14 residues long. The CDR3 reads CASSFSRGSHEQYF. CDR3 nucleotides: TGTGCCAGCAGCTTTTCTAGGGGGTCCCACGAGCAGTACTTC.